The TCR beta chain under discussion was sequenced for a study of OX40 agonist ivuxolimab in advanced cancers. Baseline was the first blood sampling point, followed by cycle 4 day 1 and cycle 7 day 1. The CDR3 length is 14 residues. The germline gives CDR1 MNHEY, CDR2 SMNVEV (reference sequence). Losses at the gene ends were 0 bases for V and 6 bases for J; bases not matched to a gene: 3. The assay was immunoSEQ multiplex PCR, and TCRdb's table has in-frame clones only and misses some. The data show some 74,000 clones, about 94% seen once. This rearrangement joins TRBV27 to TRBJ2-7; 9 bases line up with TRBD2. The TCR originated in an adult with an advanced solid tumor such as melanoma, head and neck, liver or kidney cancer. Sequencing was performed on CD4+ or CD8+ T cells sorted from blood, taken in a trial of the OX40 agonist ivuxolimab. The CDR3 region has the DNA TGTGCCAGCAGTTTATCGGGACTAGCCCGCGAGCAGTACTTC. Translated: CASSLSGLAREQYF.